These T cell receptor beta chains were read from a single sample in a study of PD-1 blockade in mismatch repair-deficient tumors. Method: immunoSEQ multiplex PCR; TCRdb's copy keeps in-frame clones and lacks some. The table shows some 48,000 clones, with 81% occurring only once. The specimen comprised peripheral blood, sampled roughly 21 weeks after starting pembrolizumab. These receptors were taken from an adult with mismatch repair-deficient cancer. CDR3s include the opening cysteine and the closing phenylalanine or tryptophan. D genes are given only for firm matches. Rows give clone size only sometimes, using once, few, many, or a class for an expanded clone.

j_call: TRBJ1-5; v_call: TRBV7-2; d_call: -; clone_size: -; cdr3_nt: TGTGCCAGCAGCTTAGATTCAGCGGGCAGCAATCAGCCCCAGCATTTT; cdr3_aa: CASSLDSAGSNQPQHF
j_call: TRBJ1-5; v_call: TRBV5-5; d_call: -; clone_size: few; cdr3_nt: TGTGCCAGCAGCTTAGGACAGAGGCTTCAGCCCCAGCATTTT; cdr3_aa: CASSLGQRLQPQHF
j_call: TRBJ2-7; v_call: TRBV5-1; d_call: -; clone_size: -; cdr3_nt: TGCGCCAGCAGCTTGGATGGAGGGGCAACCTACGAGCAGTACTTC; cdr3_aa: CASSLDGGATYEQYF
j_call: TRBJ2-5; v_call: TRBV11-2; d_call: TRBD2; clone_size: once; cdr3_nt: TGTGCCAGCAGCTTCGGGGGGGAAGAGACCCAGTACTTC; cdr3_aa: CASSFGGEETQYF
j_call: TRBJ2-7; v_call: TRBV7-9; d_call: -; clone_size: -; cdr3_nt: TGTGCCAGCAGCTTCTCGGGTCTCCCATACGAGCAGTACTTC; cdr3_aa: CASSFSGLPYEQYF
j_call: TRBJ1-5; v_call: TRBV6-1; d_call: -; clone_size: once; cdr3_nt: TGTGCCAGCAGTGAAGGTGGACGATCAACCCAGCCCCAGCATTTT; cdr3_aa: CASSEGGRSTQPQHF
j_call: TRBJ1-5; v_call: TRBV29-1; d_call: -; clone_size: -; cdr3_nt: TGCAGCGTTGCCAGTTCGAGCAGCAATCAGCCCCAGCATTTT; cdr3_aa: CSVASSSSNQPQHF
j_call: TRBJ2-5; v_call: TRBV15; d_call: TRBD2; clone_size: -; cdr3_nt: TGTGCCACCAGCAGAGAGCCCCCCAGGGAGGGCCGAGAGACCCAGTACTTC; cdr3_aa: CATSREPPREGRETQYF
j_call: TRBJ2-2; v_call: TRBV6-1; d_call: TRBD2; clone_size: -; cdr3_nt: TGTGCCAGCAGACGGCGGGAGGGGTTCGGTGGGGAGCTGTTTTTT; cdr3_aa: CASRRREGFGGELFF
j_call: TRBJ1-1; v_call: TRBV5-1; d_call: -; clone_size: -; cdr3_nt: TGCGCCAGCAGCTTGCCAGCACCACCGAACACTGAAGCTTTCTTT; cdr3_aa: CASSLPAPPNTEAFF
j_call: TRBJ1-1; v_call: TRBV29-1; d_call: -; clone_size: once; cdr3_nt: TGCAGCGTAGTACCCAGGGCGAACACTGAAGCTTTCTTT; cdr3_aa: CSVVPRANTEAFF
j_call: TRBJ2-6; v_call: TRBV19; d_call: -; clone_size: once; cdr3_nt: TGTGCCAGTAGTATAGGGGCAGCGAAAGGGGCCAACGTCCTGACTTTC; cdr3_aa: CASSIGAAKGANVLTF
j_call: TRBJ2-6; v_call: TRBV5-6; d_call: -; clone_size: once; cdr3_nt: TGTGCCAGCAGCACAATCTCGTCTGGGGCCAACGTCCTGACTTTC; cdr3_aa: CASSTISSGANVLTF
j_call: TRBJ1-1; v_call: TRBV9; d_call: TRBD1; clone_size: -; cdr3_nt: TGTGCCAGCAGCGGACAGGGGGCGGACACTGAAGCTTTCTTT; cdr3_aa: CASSGQGADTEAFF
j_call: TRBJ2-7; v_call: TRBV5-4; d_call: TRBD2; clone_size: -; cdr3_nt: TGTGCCAGCAGCCCTAGCGGGAACCCCTACGAGCAGTACTTC; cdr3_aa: CASSPSGNPYEQYF
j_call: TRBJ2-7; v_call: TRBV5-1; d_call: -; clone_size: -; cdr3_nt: TGCGCCAGCAGCTTGGTCTTGGGGGGCGGGACCACCTACGAGCAGTACTTC; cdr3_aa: CASSLVLGGGTTYEQYF
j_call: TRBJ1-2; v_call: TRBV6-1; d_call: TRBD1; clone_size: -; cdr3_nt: TGTGCCAGCAGTGAAATAGGGACAGCGGGAAAAGGTGGCTACACCTTC; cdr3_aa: CASSEIGTAGKGGYTF
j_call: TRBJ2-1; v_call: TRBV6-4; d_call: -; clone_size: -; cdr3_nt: TGTGCCAGCAGTGACTCAGGCGGAACTTACAATGAGCAGTTCTTC; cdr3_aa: CASSDSGGTYNEQFF
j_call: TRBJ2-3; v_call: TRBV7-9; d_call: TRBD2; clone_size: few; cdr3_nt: TGTGCCAGCAGCTCCGGGACTAGCGCAGATACGCAGTATTTT; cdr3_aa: CASSSGTSADTQYF
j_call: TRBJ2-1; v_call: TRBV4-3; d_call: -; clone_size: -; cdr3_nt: TGCGCCAGCAGCGGGAGCTTCTACAATGAGCAGTTCTTC; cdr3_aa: CASSGSFYNEQFF
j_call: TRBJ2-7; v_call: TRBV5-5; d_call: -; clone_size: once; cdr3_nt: TGTGCCAGTTATCTAAGTACCTACGAGCAGTACTTC; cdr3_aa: CASYLSTYEQYF
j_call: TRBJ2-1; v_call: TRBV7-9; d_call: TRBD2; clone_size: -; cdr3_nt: TGTGCCAGCAGCTCGAGCGGGAGGGCCCTCGGAAATGAGCAGTTCTTC; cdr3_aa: CASSSSGRALGNEQFF
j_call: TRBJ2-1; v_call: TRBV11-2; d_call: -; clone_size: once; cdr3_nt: TGTGCCAGCAGCCCCAGCAGGAGCTCCTACAATGAGCAGTTCTTC; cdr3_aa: CASSPSRSSYNEQFF
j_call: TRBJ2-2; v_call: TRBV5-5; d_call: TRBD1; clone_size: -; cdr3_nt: TGTGCCAGCAGACCGACAGGGACCGGGGAGCTGTTTTTT; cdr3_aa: CASRPTGTGELFF
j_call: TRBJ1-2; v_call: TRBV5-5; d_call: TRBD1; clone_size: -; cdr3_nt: TGTGCCAGCAGCGGACAGGTCGAGGATGGCTACACCTTC; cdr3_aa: CASSGQVEDGYTF
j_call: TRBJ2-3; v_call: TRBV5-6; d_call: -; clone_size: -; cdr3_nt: TGTGCCAGCAGCGAAGAGACCAGGGGCACAGATACGCAGTATTTT; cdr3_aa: CASSEETRGTDTQYF
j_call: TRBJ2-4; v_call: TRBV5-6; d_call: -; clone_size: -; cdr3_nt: TGTGCCAGCAGCTTCACAGGGCGAAGGAACATTCAGTACTTC; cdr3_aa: CASSFTGRRNIQYF
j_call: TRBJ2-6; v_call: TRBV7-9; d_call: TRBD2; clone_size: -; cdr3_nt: TGTGCCAGCAGCCCCCCTGGAGCGGGGGTCTCTGGGGCCAACGTCCTGACTTTC; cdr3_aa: CASSPPGAGVSGANVLTF
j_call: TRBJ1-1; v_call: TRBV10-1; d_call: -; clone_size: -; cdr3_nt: TGCGCCAGCAGTACGGGAGCCCAAGCAAGCACTGAAGCTTTCTTT; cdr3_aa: CASSTGAQASTEAFF
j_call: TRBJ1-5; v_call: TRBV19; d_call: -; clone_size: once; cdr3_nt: TGTGCCAGTAGTATAGTGCGGGGATTCTATAGCAATCAGCCCCAGCATTTT; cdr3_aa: CASSIVRGFYSNQPQHF
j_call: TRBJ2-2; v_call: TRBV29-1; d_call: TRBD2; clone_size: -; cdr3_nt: TGCAGCGTTGAAGATTCCGGACTAGCAGCGGCGAGGGGCACCGGGGAGCTGTTTTTT; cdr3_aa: CSVEDSGLAAARGTGELFF
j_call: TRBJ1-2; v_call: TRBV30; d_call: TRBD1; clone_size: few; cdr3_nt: TGTGCCTGGAGTCCCGGGACAGCAAACTATGGCTACACCTTC; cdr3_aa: CAWSPGTANYGYTF
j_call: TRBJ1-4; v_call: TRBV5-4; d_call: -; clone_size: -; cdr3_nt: TGTGCCAGCAGCTTGTTGAGACCGGACATTAATGAAAAACTGTTTTTT; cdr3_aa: CASSLLRPDINEKLFF
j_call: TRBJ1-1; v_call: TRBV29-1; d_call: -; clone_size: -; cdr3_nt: TGCAGCGTTGAAGACCCTCGGCTGAGGGAAGCTTTCTTT; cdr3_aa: CSVEDPRLREAFF
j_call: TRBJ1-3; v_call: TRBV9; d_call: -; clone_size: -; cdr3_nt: TGTGCCAGCAGCGTTATTGGCAGAGGAAACACCATATATTTT; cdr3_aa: CASSVIGRGNTIYF
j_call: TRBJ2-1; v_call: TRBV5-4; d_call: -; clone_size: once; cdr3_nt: TGTGCCAGCAGTCGTGACGCTAACAATGAGCAGTTCTTC; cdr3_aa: CASSRDANNEQFF
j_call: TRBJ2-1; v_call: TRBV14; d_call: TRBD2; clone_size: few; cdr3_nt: TGTGCCAGCAGCCAGACCCTAGCGGGAGTAGGGAATGAGCAGTTCTTC; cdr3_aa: CASSQTLAGVGNEQFF
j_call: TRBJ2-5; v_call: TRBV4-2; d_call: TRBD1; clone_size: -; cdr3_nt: TGTGCCAGCAGCCAATATACGCCGGGACAGTCCCAAGAGACCCAGTACTTC; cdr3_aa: CASSQYTPGQSQETQYF
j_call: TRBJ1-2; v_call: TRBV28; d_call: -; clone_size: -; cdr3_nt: TGTGCCAGCAGACCCGCGGGAGTCTCCTATGGCTACACCTTC; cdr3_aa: CASRPAGVSYGYTF
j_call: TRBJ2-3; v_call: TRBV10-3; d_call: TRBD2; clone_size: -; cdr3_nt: TGTGCCATCAGTGAGGGAGCGGGAGACCCAGATACGCAGTATTTT; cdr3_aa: CAISEGAGDPDTQYF
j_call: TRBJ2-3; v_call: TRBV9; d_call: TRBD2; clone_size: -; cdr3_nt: TGTGCCAGCAGCGTAGTATTAGCGGGTCCGGGAGATACGCAGTATTTT; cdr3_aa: CASSVVLAGPGDTQYF
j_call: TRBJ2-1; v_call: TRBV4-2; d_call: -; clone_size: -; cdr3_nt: TGTGCCAGCAGCCACCGCGTCGGGGTGAATGAGCAGTTCTTC; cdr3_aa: CASSHRVGVNEQFF
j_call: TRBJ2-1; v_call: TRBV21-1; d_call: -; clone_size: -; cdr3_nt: TGTGCCAGCAGCACCGGGACTAGCGGGAGAAATGAGCAGTTCTTC; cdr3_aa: CASSTGTSGRNEQFF
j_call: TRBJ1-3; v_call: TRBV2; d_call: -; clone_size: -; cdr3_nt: TGTGCCAGCAGTGTGGTGGAACGGGGAAACACCATATATTTT; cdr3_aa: CASSVVERGNTIYF
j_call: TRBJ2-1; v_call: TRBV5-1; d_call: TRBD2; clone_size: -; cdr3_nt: TGCGCCAGCAGCTTGTGGTCCTTAACTAGCGGGAGGGCGATGATCTACAATGAGCAGTTCTTC; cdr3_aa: CASSLWSLTSGRAMIYNEQFF
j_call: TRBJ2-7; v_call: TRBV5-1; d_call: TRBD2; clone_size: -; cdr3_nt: TGCGCCAGCAGCTTACCCGGGACTAGCGGGGTACTCGAGCAGTACTTC; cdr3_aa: CASSLPGTSGVLEQYF
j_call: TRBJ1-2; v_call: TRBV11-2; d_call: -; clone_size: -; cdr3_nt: TGTGCCAGCAGCTCGATCCATAGAACCTATGGCTACACCTTC; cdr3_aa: CASSSIHRTYGYTF
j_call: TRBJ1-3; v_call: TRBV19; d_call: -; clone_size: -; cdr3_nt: TGTGCCAGTAGTCCAGGGACCATCGAGGTCGGAAACACCATATATTTT; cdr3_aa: CASSPGTIEVGNTIYF
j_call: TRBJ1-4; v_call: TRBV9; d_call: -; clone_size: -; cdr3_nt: TGTGCCAGCAGCGTACTCAGCGTTAATGAAAAACTGTTTTTT; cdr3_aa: CASSVLSVNEKLFF
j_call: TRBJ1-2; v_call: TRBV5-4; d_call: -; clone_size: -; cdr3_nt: TGTGCCAGCAGCTTGGTCACCTATGGCTACACCTTC; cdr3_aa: CASSLVTYGYTF
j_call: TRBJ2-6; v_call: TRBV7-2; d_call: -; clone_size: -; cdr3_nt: TGTGCCAGCAGCTTAGCGCGGGGTGTCGGGGCCAACGTCCTGACTTTC; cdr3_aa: CASSLARGVGANVLTF
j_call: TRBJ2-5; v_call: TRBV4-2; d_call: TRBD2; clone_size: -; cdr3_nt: TGTGCCAGCAGCCAGGCGGGAGGCCTACAAGAGACCCAGTACTTC; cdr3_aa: CASSQAGGLQETQYF
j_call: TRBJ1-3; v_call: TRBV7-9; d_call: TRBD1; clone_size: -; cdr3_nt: TGTGCCAGCAGCGAAGGACAGGGGGCTTCTGGAAACACCATATATTTT; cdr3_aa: CASSEGQGASGNTIYF